This T cell receptor beta chain stems from a study of graft-versus-host responses after intestinal transplantation. Produced via immunoSEQ multiplex PCR; TCRdb's table is partial and in-frame only. The data show about 50,000 clones, approximately 91% seen once. Remarks on this clone: Antigen unknown.

The sequence was obtained from a human donor who was the organ donor for an intestinal transplant. The source was unstimulated CD4+ T cells sorted from spleen or lymph node cells, collected before transplant.

CDR3 in DNA: TGTGCCAGCAGCCTAACTGAAGTCTATGAGCAGTTCTTC. The encoded protein is CASSLTEVYEQFF. This chain uses TRBV7-2 with TRBJ2-1; D remains ambiguous. There are 13 residues in the CDR3. V lost 5 bases, J lost 8 bases, and 13 bases lay in between. CDR1 is SGHTA, CDR2 FQGNSA, per germline.